The T cell receptor beta chain under discussion was sequenced for a study of cytomegalovirus exposure and HLA in healthy donors. This CDR3 spans 14 amino acids. The germline V gene encodes CDR1 SGHNT and CDR2 YYREEE (reference sequence). V lost 0 bases, J lost 4 bases, and 8 bases lay in between. Vbeta (60) and Jbeta (13) primers were used in the PCR. Profiled with immunoSEQ multiplex PCR; TCRdb holds only in-frame clones, not every one. The sample lists approximately 170,000 clones; around four fifths were seen once. Specimen: PBMCs. The chain is built from TRBV5-4 and TRBJ2-1; tentative D call: TRBD1 (6 bases). This sequence was found in a female donor in good health and CMV-seronegative. This CDR3 is CASSLVQGYNEQFF. The CDR3 nucleotides are TGTGCCAGCAGCTTGGTACAGGGATACAATGAGCAGTTCTTC.